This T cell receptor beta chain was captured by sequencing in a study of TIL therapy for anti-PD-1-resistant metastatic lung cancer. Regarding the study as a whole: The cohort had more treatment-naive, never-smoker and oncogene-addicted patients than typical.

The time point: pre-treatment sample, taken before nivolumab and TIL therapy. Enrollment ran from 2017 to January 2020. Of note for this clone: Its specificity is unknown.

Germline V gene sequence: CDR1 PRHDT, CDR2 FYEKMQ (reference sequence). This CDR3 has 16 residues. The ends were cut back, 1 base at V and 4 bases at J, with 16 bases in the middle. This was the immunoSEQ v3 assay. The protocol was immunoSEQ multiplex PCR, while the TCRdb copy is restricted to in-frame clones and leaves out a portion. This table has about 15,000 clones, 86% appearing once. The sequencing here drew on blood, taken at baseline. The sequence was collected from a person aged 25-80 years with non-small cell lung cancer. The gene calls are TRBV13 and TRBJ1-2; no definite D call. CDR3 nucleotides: TGTGCCAGCAGCTTAGTTCGAGCCCCGCGAGGCTATGGCTACACCTTC. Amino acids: CASSLVRAPRGYGYTF.